This is a list of T cell receptor beta chains from one sample in a study of blood T cell repertoires in COVID-19. Libraries were prepared by immunoSEQ multiplex PCR; TCRdb keeps only in-frame clonotypes and omits some of them. The sample consists of about 58,000 clones, about 75% of them appearing once. The sample was peripheral blood. Every receptor here comes from a human donor in a cohort sampled during active COVID-19. Each CDR3 is given with its conserved first and last residue. D genes are given only for firm matches. Clone size, where shown, is once, few, many, or a class for clones that have expanded.

TRBV19	TRBJ1-4	-	-	TGTGCCAGTAGCCAAAGCCCGGCGGGGCTTAATGAAAAACTGTTTTTT	CASSQSPAGLNEKLFF
TRBV5-6	TRBJ2-1	-	TRBD2	TGTGCCAGCAGCTTGGCCGGCGGGGGATCCTACAATGAGCAGTTCTTC	CASSLAGGGSYNEQFF
TRBV19	TRBJ1-1	-	-	TGTGCCTGCCAGGGACAAACGAACACTGAAGCTTTCTTT	CACQGQTNTEAFF
TRBV4-2	TRBJ2-5	-	TRBD2	TGTGCCAGCAGCCGAACTAGCGGGCAAAAGGAGACCCAGTACTTC	CASSRTSGQKETQYF
TRBV9	TRBJ2-7	-	TRBD2	TGTGCCAGCAGCCCCACCGGGACTAGCTACGAGCAGTACTTC	CASSPTGTSYEQYF
TRBV5-4	TRBJ1-2	-	-	TGTGCCAGCAGCTTGGAGGGGGGGCCTAAAACTAACTATGGCTACACCTTC	CASSLEGGPKTNYGYTF
TRBV5-1	TRBJ2-7	-	-	TGCGCCAGCAGCTTGGCCCGGGAGTACGAGCAGTACTTC	CASSLAREYEQYF
TRBV5-1	TRBJ2-5	few	-	TGCGCCAGCAGCCGAGGGGACTCCCAAGAGACCCAGTACTTC	CASSRGDSQETQYF
TRBV5-1	TRBJ2-2	-	-	TGCGCCAGCAGCTTGCAACTAGCTGGCGGGGAGCTGTTTTTT	CASSLQLAGGELFF
TRBV7-2	TRBJ1-1	-	-	TGTGCCAGCAACCAAGACAGTTATGGCCGTAAAGCTTTCTTT	CASNQDSYGRKAFF
TRBV6-5	TRBJ2-3	once	TRBD2	TGTGCCAGCAGTTTGGGACTAGCGGGAACAGATACGCAGTATTTT	CASSLGLAGTDTQYF
TRBV5-1	TRBJ1-1	-	-	TGCGCCAGCAGCTTGGTACAGCTGAACACTGAAGCTTTCTTT	CASSLVQLNTEAFF
TRBV7-2	TRBJ1-1	-	-	TGTGCCAGCAGATTGGAGGGAAGAAGGGAGATGACTGAAGCTTTCTTT	CASRLEGRREMTEAFF
TRBV18	TRBJ2-2	-	TRBD2	TGTGCCAGCTCCCAAATGGAGGCTGCGGGGGCGAACACCGGGGAGCTGTTTTTT	CASSQMEAAGANTGELFF
TRBV11-2	TRBJ2-5	-	-	TGTGCCAGCAGCTTCGGCGACACCCAGGGCGAGACCCAGTACTTC	CASSFGDTQGETQYF
TRBV11-2	TRBJ2-5	-	TRBD1	TGTGCCAGCAGCAAGGACAGGGTGGAGGGGACCCAGTACTTC	CASSKDRVEGTQYF
TRBV28	TRBJ1-6	-	-	TGTGCCACCCGTTTGGGAGATTCACCCCTCCACTTT	CATRLGDSPLHF
TRBV18	TRBJ1-6	many	-	TGTGCCAGCTCACCACTCGCAGATTCACCCCTCCACTTT	CASSPLADSPLHF
TRBV6-2/TRBV6-3	TRBJ1-1	-	TRBD1	TGTGCCAGCAGTTTACAGGGGCTGAGCAGGATGAACACTGAAGCTTTCTTT	CASSLQGLSRMNTEAFF
TRBV18	TRBJ2-3	-	-	TGTGCCAGCTCACAAACAGCCACAGATACGCAGTATTTT	CASSQTATDTQYF
TRBV6-2/TRBV6-3	TRBJ1-5	few	TRBD1	TGTGCCAGCAGTTACCCCGGGACAGGCGTCCAGCCCCAGCATTTT	CASSYPGTGVQPQHF
TRBV11-3	TRBJ2-5	-	-	TGTGCCAGCAGCTTAGGTACAGCTCGCCAAGAGACCCAGTACTTC	CASSLGTARQETQYF
TRBV13	TRBJ1-1	few	-	TGTGCCAGCAGCTCACAGGGGAACACTGAAGCTTTCTTT	CASSSQGNTEAFF
TRBV11-3	TRBJ2-6	once	-	TGTGCCAGCAGCCCTGGTAAGGGGCCCCCAGGCTCTGGGGCCAACGTCCTGACTTTC	CASSPGKGPPGSGANVLTF
TRBV9	TRBJ2-1	few	-	TGTGCCAGCAGCGTAGGAGGTTGGAATGAGCAGTTCTTC	CASSVGGWNEQFF
TRBV12-5	TRBJ2-3	few	-	TGTGCTAGTGACCGCCCCTGGGCGGATACGCAGTATTTT	CASDRPWADTQYF
TRBV6-5	TRBJ2-1	-	TRBD2	TGTGCCAGCAGGACTAGCGGGAGCTACAATGAGCAGTTCTTC	CASRTSGSYNEQFF
TRBV15	TRBJ1-4	-	-	TGTGCCACCAGCAGATTCCGGGACTTTTTCGGAACTAATGAAAAACTGTTTTTT	CATSRFRDFFGTNEKLFF
TRBV6-2/TRBV6-3	TRBJ2-7	-	TRBD2	TGTGCCAGCAGTGACCCCGGGACTAGCGGCTACGAGCAGTACTTC	CASSDPGTSGYEQYF